These 23 T cell receptor beta chains originate from one sample sequenced in a study of blood T cells in healthy people across ages. A second roughly 6 to 11 cycle PCR used barcoded and J-beta primers. A single record per CDR3 protein comes from TCRdb applying MiXCR to the 5' RACE reads. The sample lists roughly 1,700,000 distinct CDR3 sequences, over 25% seen once, with less than 9.5% in the top ten. Sequencing used blood. These receptors came from a woman aged 25 to 39 in good health.

This clonotype has more than one count but fewer than ten. CDR3 sequence (DNA): TGTGCCAGCAGTGAATGGTCCGGGGGGGATCGCTACACCTTC. Encoded protein: CASSEWSGGDRYTF. This chain links TRBV25-1 with TRBJ1-2; tentative D call: TRBD1 (5 bases). CDR1 MGHDK and CDR2 SYGVNS come from the germline V gene. V shed 1 base and J shed 9 bases, with 15 bases lying between them. The CDR3 length is 14 residues.

In its sample, this clonotype was seen a few times. The J gene is TRBJ2-3, the V gene TRBV5-1; D possibly corresponds to TRBD2 (6 bases). Per germline, CDR1 SGHRS and CDR2 YFSETQ. Trimming took off 3 bases at V and 7 bases at J, with 15 bases between the two ends. The CDR3 covers 14 residues. In nucleotides, the CDR3 is TGCGCCAGCAGCTCCGGGAGCCCCCCCCATACGCAGTATTTT. Amino acid sequence: CASSSGSPPHTQYF.

There are a few counts of this clonotype. This chain connects TRBV7-2 to TRBJ2-1; tentative D call: TRBD2 (7 bases). Trimming shortened V by 7 bases and J by 7 bases, and 23 bases separated the two germline ends. There are 16 residues in the CDR3. Germline loops: CDR1 SGHTA, CDR2 FQGNSA. CDR3 in DNA: TGTGCCAGCACCAAAAACCCCGGGGGGCGGAATAATGAGCAGTTCTTC. Its protein is CASTKNPGGRNNEQFF.

This sequence joins TRBV28 and TRBJ2-2; D is perhaps TRBD1 or TRBD2 (5 bases each). This CDR3 has 15 amino acids. Germline V gene data show CDR1 as MDHEN and CDR2 as SYDVKM. V lost 3 bases and J lost 4, with 12 bases in between. CDR3 loop: CASSLVGEFTGELFF. The CDR3 DNA follows: TGTGCCAGCAGTTTGGTAGGGGAGTTCACCGGGGAGCTGTTTTTT.

This clonotype was detected only once. The chain uses TRBV5-1 and TRBJ1-6, with D hard to call. Trimming took 1 base from V and 6 from J, leaving 11 bases between them. This CDR3 region has 15 residues. Germline V lookup: CDR1 SGHRS, CDR2 YFSETQ. The CDR3 reads CASSLNRLTNSPLHF. The CDR3 DNA sequence: TGCGCCAGCAGCTTGAACCGGCTGACTAATTCACCCCTCCACTTT.

This clonotype has ten or more counts. V is TRBV5-1 and J is TRBJ2-1; a weak D match, TRBD1 (5 bases). The CDR3 is made up of 14 amino acids. Germline assignment: CDR1 SGHRS and CDR2 YFSETQ. Trimming took off 0 bases at V and 6 bases at J, with 10 bases between the two ends. The CDR3 DNA follows: TGCGCCAGCAGCTTGGCCCAAGGGGCCAATGAGCAGTTCTTC. Protein sequence: CASSLAQGANEQFF.

This clonotype was seen a few times. V is TRBV5-1 and J is TRBJ2-1; 8 nucleotides align to TRBD2. Losses at the gene ends were 0 bases for V and 8 bases for J; bases not matched to a gene: 10. CDR1 and CDR2 from the germline V gene are SGHRS and YFSETQ. CDR3 size: 16 residues. This CDR3 reads CASSLGGTSPPDEQFF. Written as DNA, the CDR3 is TGCGCCAGCAGCTTGGGAGGGACTAGTCCCCCCGATGAGCAGTTCTTC.

The table lists this clonotype with many counts. The gene calls are TRBV6-1 and TRBJ2-5; D possibly corresponds to TRBD1 (6 bases). V lost 7 bases and J lost 4, with 13 bases in between. CDR3 length: 13 amino acids. Looked up from germline, CDR1 is MNHNS and CDR2 is SASEGT. CDR3 loop: CASTYRARETQYF. The CDR3 DNA follows: TGTGCCAGCACGTACAGGGCTCGAGAGACCCAGTACTTC.

The chain has TRBV28 and TRBJ2-3, with 7 bases identical to TRBD2. The CDR3 is made up of 14 amino acids. V lost 11 bases, J lost 0 bases, and 8 bases stayed unmatched. The germline CDR1 and CDR2 sequences are MDHEN and SYDVKM. CDR3 DNA sequence: TGTGCCTCAGAGCGGGGCCCTAGCACAGATACGCAGTATTTT. This sequence encodes CASERGPSTDTQYF.

This clonotype was seen repeatedly, ten times or more. The chain joins TRBV20-1 to TRBJ2-7, with 9 bases lining up with TRBD2. The CDR3 has 14 amino acids. Germline CDR1 and CDR2: DFQATT and SNEGSKA (reference sequence). Losses at the gene ends were 6 bases for V and 6 bases for J; bases not matched to a gene: 12. The CDR3 loop is CSAPRSGRLLEQYF. CDR3 in DNA: TGCAGTGCACCCCGGAGCGGGAGGTTACTCGAGCAGTACTTC.

There are a few counts of this clonotype. V usage is TRBV2 and J usage is TRBJ1-2; the D gene is possibly TRBD1 (5 bases). CDR3 length: 14 residues. The germline V gene encodes CDR1 SNHLY and CDR2 FYNNEI. Trimming pared 7 bases from V and 0 bases from J, leaving 12 bases between. The CDR3 DNA is TGTGCCAGCACTATGACAGAAACTAACTATGGCTACACCTTC. Translation: CASTMTETNYGYTF. The full variable domain, completed using reference TRBV2 and TRBJ1-2, is EPEVTQTPSHQVTQMGQEVILRCVPISNHLYFYWYRQILGQKVEFLVSFYNNEISEKSEIFDDQFSVERPDGSNFTLKIRSTKLEDSAMYFCASTMTETNYGYTFGSGTRLTVV.

This clonotype was observed a few times. The V gene is TRBV7-9, the J gene TRBJ2-5, with 10 bases fitting TRBD2. Germline CDR1 and CDR2: SEHNR and FQNEAQ (reference sequence). The V gene end was trimmed by 7 bases and the J gene end by 1 base; junction bases not matched to a gene: 6. The CDR3 has 15 amino acids. The CDR3 DNA reads TGTGCCAGCATCCTAGCGGGAGACGCCCAAGAGACCCAGTACTTC. Translated: CASILAGDAQETQYF.

A few counts support this clonotype. The J gene is TRBJ2-1, the V gene TRBV9; D might be TRBD2 (5 bases). The germline V and J ends were trimmed by 4 bases and 4 bases, with 15 bases remaining between them. Per germline, CDR1 SGDLS and CDR2 YYNGEE. The CDR3 contains 15 residues. CDR3 nucleotide sequence: TGTGCCAGCAGCCCCCGTAACCCGGGGTACAATGAGCAGTTCTTC. The encoded protein is CASSPRNPGYNEQFF.

There are a few counts of this clonotype. This rearrangement joins TRBV28 to TRBJ1-5; D not certain. Germline loops: CDR1 MDHEN, CDR2 SYDVKM. The CDR3 loop spans 14 amino acids. V gave up 0 bases and J gave up 7 bases, with 10 bases separating them. CDR3 residues: CASSLWVGRQPQHF. DNA of the CDR3: TGTGCCAGCAGTTTATGGGTTGGGCGCCAGCCCCAGCATTTT.

This clonotype was seen at least ten times. The chain recombines TRBV21-1 with TRBJ2-4; TRBD2 reflects the table's D call only, with no check against the DNA. TRBV21-1 is a recognized pseudogene. The CDR3 totals 16 residues. For the CDR3, the DNA is TGTGCCGTTGGAAGAGAGCGGGGCATAGCCAAAAACATTCAGTACTTC. Its protein is CAVGRERGIAKNIQYF.

This clonotype was counted a few times. The genes are TRBV20-1 and TRBJ2-2; TRBD2 matches 14 bases. This CDR3 region has 16 residues. Germline CDR1 reads DFQATT; CDR2 reads SNEGSKA (reference sequence). V dropped 4 bases and J dropped 3; count of bases not matched to a gene: 4. In nucleotides, the CDR3 is TGCAGTGCTATGGGACTAGCGGGAGAGGACACCGGGGAGCTGTTTTTT. It specifies CSAMGLAGEDTGELFF.

In this sample, this clonotype turned up once. The conserved phenylalanine or tryptophan normally closing the CDR3 is absent here, so this likely arose from a read error. V gene TRBV11-2 combines with J gene TRBJ1-1; D unresolved. The germline V and J ends were trimmed by 1 base and 1 base, with 10 bases remaining between them. The CDR3 runs 15 residues. CDR1 SGHAT and CDR2 FQNNGV come from the germline V gene. The DNA of the CDR3 is TGTGCCAGCAGCTTAGGAGATTTTTGGAACACTGAAGCTTTCGTT. Translating it yields CASSLGDFWNTEAFV.

The chain combines TRBV5-1 with TRBJ2-5; D may be TRBD2 (5 bases). CDR3 length equals 17 residues. Trimming took 3 bases from V and 11 from J, leaving 29 bases between them. Germline CDR1 and CDR2: SGHRS and YFSETQ. The CDR3 loop is CASSSRSPGKLYNEQYF. Written as DNA, the CDR3 is TGCGCCAGCAGCTCCCGAAGCCCGGGAAAGCTCTACAATGAGCAGTACTTC.

The chain is built from TRBV7-2 and TRBJ2-1, with a possible D match to TRBD1 (5 bases). Germline V gene sequence: CDR1 SGHTA, CDR2 FQGNSA. This CDR3 spans 14 amino acids. Trimming pared 3 bases from V and 13 bases from J, leaving 19 bases between. CDR3 bases: TGTGCCAGCAGCTTCCGAGATCTGCAAGGGGCCCAGTTCTTC. Protein product: CASSFRDLQGAQFF.

This clonotype has only one observation. Given a much more abundant clone one base away, this may be a read error. V is TRBV10-2 and J is TRBJ2-1, with D unclear. From germline, CDR1 is WSHSY and CDR2 SAAADI. Between the trimmed V and J ends, which lost 4 bases and 6 bases, there was a span of 10 bases. There are 13 residues in the CDR3. CDR3 bases: TGCGCCAGCAGTGGCGCGCATTGCAATGAGCAGTTCTTC. It translates to CASSGAHCNEQFF.

This clonotype was seen a few times. Germline is not matched at one junction end, which may reflect a read error. The chain carries TRBV28 and TRBJ1-2; 9 bases fit TRBD1. Germline assignment: CDR1 MDHEN and CDR2 SYDVKM. The CDR3 is 15 residues long. The CDR3 DNA sequence: TGTGCCAGCAGGGGGACAGGGAATCGGAACTATGGCTGCACCTTC. It yields the protein CASRGTGNRNYGCTF.

The table lists this clonotype with a few counts. J is TRBJ2-5 and V is TRBV6-5, with 8 bases identical to TRBD1. Trimming removed 5 bases from V and 3 bases from J; junction bases left unmatched: 11. The length of the CDR3 is 16 residues. Germline values: CDR1 MNHEY, CDR2 SVGAGI. The CDR3 protein is CASSPLGAGGKETQYF. The DNA of the CDR3 is TGTGCCAGCAGTCCCCTTGGGGCAGGGGGCAAAGAGACCCAGTACTTC.

This chain connects TRBV2 to TRBJ2-7; 8 bases are shared with TRBD1. The CDR3 runs to 14 residues. Losses at the gene ends were 10 bases for V and 6 bases for J; bases not matched to a gene: 14. Germline assignment: CDR1 SNHLY and CDR2 FYNNEI. The CDR3 DNA follows: TGTGCCATTCTTCAGGGACAGGAATTTGGCGAGCAGTACTTC. This translates into CAILQGQEFGEQYF.